One sample yielded the 31 T cell receptor beta chains listed below, sequenced in a study of PD-1 blockade in classical Hodgkin lymphoma. Each patient experienced a relapse that followed autologous stem cell transplantation, and brentuximab vedotin exposure varied. Magnetic negative selection isolated CD8+ T cells from thawed PBMCs. Repertoires were generated with immunoSEQ multiplex PCR, while TCRdb's copy carries only in-frame clones and drops some. The sample yields about 8,200 clones, more than 70% seen once. The sequencing used CD8+ T cells from blood, collected at baseline. The receptor set was obtained from a human donor with classical Hodgkin lymphoma.

The chain couples TRBV9 to TRBJ2-1; D remains ambiguous. This CDR3 contains 17 residues. With 0 bases removed from V and 0 bases from J, the gap between germline ends came to 13 bases. CDR1 and CDR2 (germline): SGDLS, YYNGEE. The CDR3 DNA sequence: TGTGCCAGCAGCGTAGCTGGACCGGTAGGCTCCTACAATGAGCAGTTCTTC. It translates to CASSVAGPVGSYNEQFF.

This clone was picked up one time. This chain links TRBV5-1 with TRBJ1-1, with D possibly TRBD1 on 5 matching bases. Germline loops: CDR1 SGHRS, CDR2 YFSETQ. This CDR3 region has 15 residues. Between the trimmed V and J ends, which lost 4 bases and 0 bases, there was a span of 13 bases. The CDR3 DNA sequence: TGCGCCAGCAGCCATTGGGACGGACTGAACACTGAAGCTTTCTTT. It specifies CASSHWDGLNTEAFF.

This chain links TRBV5-1 with TRBJ2-5; D might be TRBD1 (5 bases). The CDR3 is 15 amino acids. Trimming shortened V by 3 bases and J by 4 bases, and 16 bases separated the two germline ends. Germline-derived CDR1 and CDR2 are SGHRS and YFSETQ. The CDR3 spells CASSSQGGLGETQYF. CDR3 coding DNA: TGCGCCAGCAGCTCTCAGGGTGGTCTGGGAGAGACCCAGTACTTC. The full variable domain, in which reference TRBV5-1 and TRBJ2-5 provide the parts outside the CDR3, is KAGVTQTPRYLIKTRGQQVTLSCSPISGHRSVSWYQQTPGQGLQFLFEYFSETQRNKGNFPGRFSGRQFSNSRSEMNVSTLELGDSALYLCASSSQGGLGETQYFGPGTRLLVL.

A remark on this clone: Other DNA sequences in the same sample also yield this CDR3. V is TRBV4-1 and J is TRBJ1-6; D is possibly TRBD1 (6 bases). The CDR3 has 17 residues. V gave up 0 bases and J gave up 0 bases, with 9 bases separating them. CDR1 is MGHRA and CDR2 is YSYEKL in the germline V gene. The CDR3 nucleotides read TGCGCCAGCAGCCAAGAAGGACAGAGCTCCTATAATTCACCCCTCCACTTT. Its translation: CASSQEGQSSYNSPLHF.

The rearrangement joins TRBV14 to TRBJ2-7; the D is unclear. Germline V gives CDR1 SGHDN, CDR2 FVKESK. Trimming removed 0 bases at V and 2 bases at J, with 8 bases between. The CDR3 covers 14 residues. CDR3 coding DNA: TGTGCCAGCAGCCAAGACCTCTACCCCTACGAGCAGTACTTC. Encoded protein: CASSQDLYPYEQYF.

This chain uses TRBV27 with TRBJ2-3, with D perhaps TRBD1 (6 bases). CDR3 length: 15 amino acids. Trimming took 0 bases from V and 4 from J, leaving 11 bases between them. Germline V gene data show CDR1 as MNHEY and CDR2 as SMNVEV (reference sequence). CDR3 protein: CASSLSRPGADTQYF. The DNA for the CDR3 is TGTGCCAGCAGTTTATCCCGGCCAGGGGCAGATACGCAGTATTTT.

The J gene is TRBJ2-1, the V gene TRBV5-1, with 7 bases fitting TRBD2. J was trimmed by 8 bases and V by 0 bases; bases with no gene match: 14. Germline V gene lookup returns CDR1 SGHRS and CDR2 YFSETQ. The CDR3 is 17 residues long. The CDR3 region has the DNA TGCGCCAGCAGCTTGGAGGGCAGCCGGGGAGGGTGGGATGAGCAGTTCTTC. Translation gives CASSLEGSRGGWDEQFF.

V gene TRBV11-2 combines with J gene TRBJ2-5, with D possibly called TRBD1 or TRBD2 (6 bases each). CDR3 length equals 18 residues. Trimming pared 0 bases from V and 0 bases from J, leaving 17 bases between. Germline V gene sequence: CDR1 SGHAT, CDR2 FQNNGV. The CDR3 sequence is CASSLEGGWATYQETQYF. The CDR3 coding sequence is TGTGCCAGCAGCTTAGAGGGGGGCTGGGCAACGTACCAAGAGACCCAGTACTTC.

The chain couples TRBV11-3 to TRBJ2-2, with D possibly being TRBD1 (5 bases). The V and J ends lost 1 base and 0 bases respectively, with 6 bases between them. The V gene's germline CDR1 is SGHNT and CDR2 YENEEA. The CDR3 is 15 amino acids. This CDR3 reads CASSLGGPNTGELFF. In DNA form, the CDR3 reads TGTGCCAGCAGCTTAGGGGGCCCGAACACCGGGGAGCTGTTTTTT.

V and J are TRBV6-5 and TRBJ2-1, with 7 bases aligning to TRBD2. The CDR3 totals 13 residues. Germline assignment: CDR1 MNHEY and CDR2 SVGAGI. J was trimmed by 8 bases and V by 2 bases; bases with no gene match: 3. The CDR3 spells CASSYVLADEQFF. CDR3 nucleotide sequence: TGTGCCAGCAGTTACGTCCTAGCGGATGAGCAGTTCTTC.

This sequence joins TRBV6-5 and TRBJ2-1, with D perhaps matching TRBD2 (5 bases). CDR1 MNHEY and CDR2 SVGAGI come from the germline V gene. Trimming removed 0 bases from V and 7 bases from J, with 10 bases in between. This CDR3 has 14 residues. The CDR3 protein is CASSYSRGRNEQFF. CDR3 DNA: TGTGCCAGCAGTTACTCGAGAGGGCGGAATGAGCAGTTCTTC.

The count of this clone is one. The genes are TRBV10-1 and TRBJ2-7; D possibly corresponds to TRBD2 (5 bases). The CDR3 covers 15 residues. Germline V gene data show CDR1 as WNHNN and CDR2 as SYGVQD (reference sequence). Trimming removed 2 bases from V and 4 bases from J, with 15 bases in between. The CDR3 loop is CASSENWGVGYEQYF. DNA of the CDR3: TGCGCCAGCAGTGAGAACTGGGGAGTCGGGTACGAGCAGTACTTC.

V is TRBV28 and J is TRBJ2-5; 11 positions match TRBD1. The germline V gene encodes CDR1 MDHEN and CDR2 SYDVKM. J lost 1 base, V lost 5 bases, and 6 bases had no gene match. The length of the CDR3 is 16 residues. For the CDR3, the DNA is TGTGCCAGCAGTGGGGGGACAGGGGGAGTCCAAGAGACCCAGTACTTC. Translating it yields CASSGGTGGVQETQYF.

This chain connects TRBV11-2 to TRBJ2-1, with TRBD1 matching over 10 bases. Trimming at V came to 1 base and at J to 8 bases, leaving 8 bases not matched to a gene. The CDR3 covers 16 residues. Germline CDR1 reads SGHAT; CDR2 reads FQNNGV. The CDR3, as DNA: TGTGCCAGCAGCTTAGGCCCCGGGACAGGGGTCGATGAGCAGTTCTTC. Protein: CASSLGPGTGVDEQFF.

V gene TRBV28 combines with J gene TRBJ2-7; D is ambiguous. Per germline, CDR1 MDHEN and CDR2 SYDVKM. The CDR3 has 14 residues. The V end was cut by 6 bases, the J end by 0 bases, with 12 bases between. For the CDR3, the DNA is TGTGCCAGCAGCAAAGTTAACTTCTCCTACGAGCAGTACTTC. Translated: CASSKVNFSYEQYF.

V and J are TRBV2 and TRBJ2-1, with 7 bases lining up with TRBD2. The CDR3 is 14 amino acids. After removal of 7 bases from V and 3 bases from J, the junction contained 6 bases not matched to a gene. CDR1 and CDR2 from the germline V gene are SNHLY and FYNNEI. Here the CDR3 DNA reads TGTGCCAGCAATCCTAGCGGTCGCTACAATGAGCAGTTCTTC. This codes for CASNPSGRYNEQFF.

The chain joins TRBV6-4 to TRBJ2-1; 9 nucleotides agree with TRBD1. Germline V gene data show CDR1 as MRHNA and CDR2 as SNTAGT. This CDR3 region has 15 residues. V lost 6 bases to trimming and J lost 5 bases; unmatched junction nucleotides: 8. The CDR3 DNA reads TGTGCCAGCAGCGCCGGACAGGGGCTGAACAATGAGCAGTTCTTC. Amino acids: CASSAGQGLNNEQFF.

This clone was observed a few times. The chain has TRBV27 and TRBJ2-7; no firm D call. Trimming pared 5 bases from V and 3 bases from J, leaving 11 bases between. CDR3 length: 13 residues. CDR1 MNHEY and CDR2 SMNVEV come from the germline V gene (reference sequence). The CDR3, as DNA: TGTGCCAGCAGTCCGGGTGGCCTCTACGAGCAGTACTTC. Translation gives CASSPGGLYEQYF.

This chain uses TRBV2 with TRBJ2-3; D unresolved. The CDR3 consists of 16 residues. Germline V gives CDR1 SNHLY, CDR2 FYNNEI. Trimming stripped 0 bases from V and 4 bases from J, with 14 bases between. The CDR3 DNA reads TGTGCCAGCAGTGAAGCGCTTGACCTCCAGGCAGATACGCAGTATTTT. The encoded protein is CASSEALDLQADTQYF.

The rearrangement uses TRBV5-6 and TRBJ2-3; 8 nucleotides agree with TRBD2. The germline V gene encodes CDR1 SGHDT and CDR2 YYEEEE. The V segment lost 6 bases and the J segment 3 bases; nucleotides outside the gene matches: 9. The CDR3 extends over 15 amino acids. CDR3 protein: CASIPGGPGTDTQYF. CDR3 nucleotides: TGTGCCAGCATCCCGGGGGGGCCCGGGACAGATACGCAGTATTTT.

The rearrangement links TRBV6-1 to TRBJ2-7; D uncertain. The V gene's germline CDR1 is MNHNS and CDR2 SASEGT. CDR3 size: 15 residues. V lost 6 bases and J lost 0, with 15 bases in between. CDR3 amino acids: CASSVDPMTSYEQYF. As DNA, the CDR3 is TGTGCCAGCAGCGTCGATCCGATGACCTCCTACGAGCAGTACTTC.

The rearrangement joins TRBV15 to TRBJ1-5; 8 bases agree with TRBD1. Trimming at V came to 8 bases and at J to 4 bases, leaving 4 bases not matched to a gene. Per germline, CDR1 LNHNV and CDR2 YYDKDF (reference sequence). The CDR3 extends over 13 amino acids. The CDR3: CATGTGVNQPQHF. The CDR3 nucleotides are TGTGCCACCGGGACAGGCGTGAATCAGCCCCAGCATTTT.

Remarks on this clone: Mismatch with germline at one junction end may stem from a read error. V usage is TRBV11-2 and J usage is TRBJ1-6; D is ambiguous. This CDR3 has 12 residues. The germline CDR1 and CDR2 sequences are SGHAT and FQNNGV. This CDR3 is CASRLGYSPLHF. The CDR3 nucleotides read TGTGCCAGCAGGTTAGGATATTCACCCCTCCACTTT.

The CDR3, as DNA: TGTGCCAGTAGTATCCAGTTGGCCTACAATGAGCAGTTCTTC. Its protein is CASSIQLAYNEQFF. The chain couples TRBV19 to TRBJ2-1; D gene ambiguous. The CDR3 is 14 amino acids. Trimming removed 3 bases at V and 2 bases at J, with 8 bases between. Germline-derived CDR1 and CDR2 are LNHDA and SQIVND (reference sequence).

The chain links TRBV28 to TRBJ2-7, with 11 positions matching TRBD2. The CDR3 extends over 16 amino acids. The trim removed 3 bases at V and 3 bases at J, leaving 7 bases unmatched. The germline V gene has CDR1 MDHEN and CDR2 SYDVKM. CDR3 protein: CASSLLAGGPLYEQYF. For the CDR3, the DNA is TGTGCCAGCAGTTTGTTAGCGGGAGGGCCACTCTACGAGCAGTACTTC.

The rearrangement uses TRBV18 and TRBJ2-1, with 8 bases identical to TRBD1. CDR3 length: 15 residues. Germline V gene lookup returns CDR1 KGHSH and CDR2 LQKENI. V shed 0 bases, J shed 5 bases, and the junction held 3 bases outside the gene matches. The CDR3 DNA sequence: TGTGCCAGCTCACCACCGGACAGGGTTAACAATGAGCAGTTCTTC. Translating gives CASSPPDRVNNEQFF. Variable domain in full (rest from reference TRBV18 and TRBJ2-1): NAGVMQNPRHLVRRRGQEARLRCSPMKGHSHVYWYRQLPEEGLKFMVYLQKENIIDESGMPKERFSAEFPKEGPSILRIQQVVRGDSAAYFCASSPPDRVNNEQFFGPGTRLTVL.

The rearrangement uses TRBV15 and TRBJ2-2; D gene ambiguous. V was trimmed by 3 bases and J by 3 bases, leaving 14 bases between them. Germline V lookup: CDR1 LNHNV, CDR2 YYDKDF (reference sequence). The CDR3 is made up of 16 amino acids. For the CDR3, the DNA is TGTGCCACCAGCAGTTTGCCCGACACATACACCGGGGAGCTGTTTTTT. This sequence encodes CATSSLPDTYTGELFF.

This chain links TRBV5-1 with TRBJ2-7; possible D gene TRBD1, 6 bases. CDR1 is SGHRS and CDR2 is YFSETQ in the germline V gene. This CDR3 comprises 14 residues. V shed 1 base and J shed 2 bases, with 10 bases lying between them. Here the CDR3 reads CASSLRQGTYEQYF. CDR3 in DNA: TGCGCCAGCAGCTTGAGGCAGGGGACCTACGAGCAGTACTTC.

The chain carries TRBV28 and TRBJ2-1, with 7 bases matching TRBD2. Germline-derived CDR1 and CDR2 are MDHEN and SYDVKM. Losses at the gene ends were 6 bases for V and 3 bases for J; bases not matched to a gene: 5. This CDR3 is 14 amino acids long. The DNA of the CDR3 is TGTGCCAGCAGCCGTACTAGCGACTACAATGAGCAGTTCTTC. Translating gives CASSRTSDYNEQFF.

This chain links TRBV28 with TRBJ2-7; 9 positions agree with TRBD1. This CDR3 region has 16 residues. Trimming at V came to 6 bases and at J to 5 bases, leaving 14 bases not matched to a gene. CDR1 is MDHEN, CDR2 SYDVKM, per germline. The CDR3 sequence is CASRSGRDRAFDEQYF. CDR3 DNA sequence: TGTGCCAGCAGAAGCGGCCGGGACAGGGCTTTCGACGAGCAGTACTTC. Full variable domain (missing parts from reference TRBV28 and TRBJ2-7): DVKVTQSSRYLVKRTGEKVFLECVQDMDHENMFWYRQDPGLGLRLIYFSYDVKMKEKGDIPEGYSVSREKKERFSLILESASTNQTSMYLCASRSGRDRAFDEQYFGPGTRLTVT.

The chain recombines TRBV6-4 with TRBJ2-3; no clear D gene. Germline V gene lookup returns CDR1 MRHNA and CDR2 SNTAGT. This CDR3 spans 13 amino acids. Trimming removed 4 bases from V and 2 bases from J, with 7 bases in between. The CDR3 protein is CASSGVATDTQYF. The CDR3 DNA reads TGTGCCAGCAGTGGCGTAGCCACAGATACGCAGTATTTT.